The 32 T cell receptor beta chains in this list originate from one sample, sequenced in a study of CD8+ T cells in alopecia areata. As the sequencing template, cDNA was produced by extracting RNA and reverse transcribing it. Repertoires were generated with immunoSEQ multiplex PCR, while TCRdb's copy carries only in-frame clones and drops some. Found here are 150,000 or so clones, 50% to 65% of them singletons; the top ten hold roughly 21%. The source material was CD8+ T cells sorted from blood, sampled at week 0. Every receptor here comes from a human donor with alopecia areata.

There are a few counts of this clone. The chain has TRBV29-1 and TRBJ1-5, with D unclear. With 0 bases removed from V and 12 bases from J, the gap between germline ends came to 15 bases. CDR1 is SQVTM and CDR2 is ANQGSEA in the germline V gene. The CDR3 consists of 13 residues. The CDR3 bases are TGCAGCGTTGAAGATCTCGACGCCTCGGGCCAGCATTTT. Translation gives CSVEDLDASGQHF.

The rearrangement uses TRBV25-1 and TRBJ2-2, with D perhaps TRBD1 or TRBD2 (6 bases each). CDR1 is MGHDK, CDR2 SYGVNS, per germline. V was shortened by 4 bases and J by 4 bases, with 10 bases between the two germline ends. The CDR3 runs 14 residues. The CDR3 region has the DNA TGTGCCAGCAGTGGAGGGGGAGGCACCGGGGAGCTGTTTTTT. The encoded protein is CASSGGGGTGELFF.

This chain links TRBV7-2 with TRBJ1-5; D remains unclear. The CDR3 covers 16 residues. V lost 1 base and J 1 base, leaving 11 bases between the germline ends. Germline V gives CDR1 SGHTA, CDR2 FQGNSA. CDR3: CASSLGVAGSNQPQHF. The CDR3 DNA reads TGTGCCAGCAGCTTAGGGGTGGCGGGAAGCAATCAGCCCCAGCATTTT.

Regarding this clone: Other DNA variants within this sample encode the same CDR3. The chain is built from TRBV29-1 and TRBJ2-1, with TRBD1 as a possible D gene (6 bases). CDR1 is SQVTM, CDR2 ANQGSEA, per germline. The CDR3 consists of 12 residues. V shed 8 bases and J shed 6 bases, with 14 bases lying between them. The CDR3 protein is CSPRQGPNEQFF. In DNA, the CDR3 is TGCAGCCCCCGGCAGGGGCCCAATGAGCAGTTCTTC.

The sample holds one count of this clone. The rearrangement uses TRBV29-1 and TRBJ1-2; TRBD1 matches at 7 bases. V lost 6 bases, J lost 4 bases, and 8 bases stayed unmatched. The CDR3 sequence is 13 residues long. The germline gives CDR1 SQVTM, CDR2 ANQGSEA. The CDR3 sequence: CSVAGGIGYGYTF. DNA of the CDR3: TGCAGCGTCGCAGGGGGAATAGGCTATGGCTACACCTTC.

Turning to this clone: Given a far larger clone just one base away, this is likely a sequencing read error. Other nucleotide sequences in the sample specify the same CDR3. J is TRBJ2-6 and V is TRBV2, with D perhaps TRBD1 or TRBD2 (5 bases each). Deletions cut 4 bases from V and 2 bases from J, with 12 bases between. This CDR3 spans 16 amino acids. Germline loops: CDR1 SNHLY, CDR2 FYNNEI. CDR3 in DNA: TGTGCCAGCAGTGGGGGTCAGGGAGCTGGGGCCAACGTCCTGACTTTC. Amino acid sequence: CASSGGQGAGANVLTF.

This rearrangement joins TRBV13 to TRBJ2-1; D not resolved. The CDR3 contains 13 residues. Germline V lookup: CDR1 PRHDT, CDR2 FYEKMQ (reference sequence). The V and J ends lost 3 bases and 4 bases respectively, with 7 bases between them. CDR3 loop: CASSLFSYNEQFF. For the CDR3, the DNA is TGTGCCAGCAGCTTGTTCTCGTACAATGAGCAGTTCTTC.

About this clone itself: Other DNA sequences in this sample translate to the same CDR3. The chain is built from TRBV30 and TRBJ1-1; D is ambiguous. Per germline, CDR1 GTSNPN and CDR2 SVGIG (reference sequence). V was cut by 0 bases and J by 3 bases, with 8 bases left in between. The CDR3 runs to 13 residues. The CDR3 protein is CAWSVILDTEAFF. CDR3 bases: TGTGCCTGGAGTGTTATATTAGACACTGAAGCTTTCTTT.

This chain joins TRBV4-3 and TRBJ1-1, with unresolved D. The germline V gene has CDR1 LGHNA and CDR2 YSLEER. V dropped 5 bases and J dropped 4 bases, with 11 bases sitting between them. This CDR3 region has 13 residues. CDR3 DNA sequence: TGCGCCAGCAGCACAGACCAATTCACTGAAGCTTTCTTT. Translating gives CASSTDQFTEAFF.

This chain connects TRBV6-5 to TRBJ1-2, with D possibly being TRBD1 (5 bases). The CDR3 consists of 14 residues. Per the germline V gene, CDR1 is MNHEY and CDR2 is SVGAGI. Trimming stripped 0 bases from V and 4 bases from J, with 9 bases between. The CDR3 region is CASSYSGVRYGYTF. The CDR3 DNA reads TGTGCCAGCAGTTACTCGGGGGTCCGCTATGGCTACACCTTC.

The V and J genes are TRBV5-6 and TRBJ2-5, with 7 bases fitting TRBD1. After removal of 4 bases from V and 4 bases from J, the junction contained 10 bases not matched to a gene. The germline V gene has CDR1 SGHDT and CDR2 YYEEEE. The CDR3 consists of 15 residues. CDR3 in amino acids: CASSPWGQLLETQYF. CDR3 in DNA: TGTGCCAGCAGCCCATGGGGACAGCTACTAGAGACCCAGTACTTC. Full variable domain (rest looked up from reference TRBV5-6 and TRBJ2-5): DAGVTQSPTHLIKTRGQQVTLRCSPKSGHDTVSWYQQALGQGPQFIFQYYEEEERQRGNFPDRFSGHQFPNYSSELNVNALLLGDSALYLCASSPWGQLLETQYFGPGTRLLVL.

The sample holds a few counts of this clone. V is TRBV10-3 and J is TRBJ2-7, with no clear D. This CDR3 region has 13 residues. Germline CDR1 and CDR2: ENHRY and SYGVKD. The V end was cut by 4 bases, the J end by 1 base, with 8 bases between. The CDR3 protein is CAISAVDSYEQYF. CDR3 nucleotides: TGTGCCATCAGTGCGGTAGATTCCTACGAGCAGTACTTC.

This clone appeared once. The V and J genes are TRBV5-1 and TRBJ2-7, with D possibly called TRBD1 or TRBD2 (5 bases each). CDR3 length equals 13 residues. Trimming removed 4 bases at V and 3 bases at J, with 11 bases between. Germline V gene data show CDR1 as SGHRS and CDR2 as YFSETQ. The CDR3 here is CASSPGAGYEQYF. CDR3 in DNA: TGCGCCAGCAGCCCTGGGGCGGGCTACGAGCAGTACTTC.

A single count supports this clone. The sample contains more than one DNA sequence encoding this CDR3. The chain couples TRBV4-3 to TRBJ2-7; the D gene is possibly TRBD2 (5 bases). This CDR3 is built from 15 residues. Germline CDR1 LGHNA, CDR2 YSLEER. Trimming took off 1 base at V and 0 bases at J, with 10 bases between the two ends. CDR3 region: CASSQGLAGSYEQYF. CDR3 DNA sequence: TGCGCCAGCAGCCAAGGCCTCGCGGGCTCCTACGAGCAGTACTTC.

A note on this clone: Other DNA sequences within the sample encode an identical CDR3. This rearrangement joins TRBV29-1 to TRBJ1-2; D not certain. V lost 7 bases to trimming and J lost 3 bases, with 9 bases between them. The germline V gene has CDR1 SQVTM and CDR2 ANQGSEA. This CDR3 contains 11 residues. The CDR3: CSARVDYGYTF. CDR3 DNA: TGCAGCGCAAGGGTGGACTATGGCTACACCTTC. Complete variable domain (other parts from reference TRBV29-1 and TRBJ1-2): SAVISQKPSRDICQRGTSLTIQCQVDSQVTMMFWYRQQPGQSLTLIATANQGSEATYESGFVIDKFPISRPNLTFSTLTVSNMSPEDSSIYLCSARVDYGYTFGSGTRLTVV.

The V call is TRBV5-6, the J call TRBJ1-1; no reliable D call. The CDR3 runs 14 residues. Looked up from germline, CDR1 is SGHDT and CDR2 is YYEEEE. Trimming stripped 1 base from V and 2 bases from J, with 9 bases between. The CDR3 spells CASSLREINTEAFF. For the CDR3, the DNA is TGTGCCAGCAGCTTGCGGGAGATTAACACTGAAGCTTTCTTT. The whole variable domain, filled in from reference TRBV5-6 and TRBJ1-1, reads DAGVTQSPTHLIKTRGQQVTLRCSPKSGHDTVSWYQQALGQGPQFIFQYYEEEERQRGNFPDRFSGHQFPNYSSELNVNALLLGDSALYLCASSLREINTEAFFGQGTRLTVV.

CDR3 sequence (DNA): TGTGCCAGCAGCGCGACAGTCACAGATACGCAGTATTTT. Encoded protein: CASSATVTDTQYF. The chain has TRBV7-9 and TRBJ2-3; TRBD1 is a possible D gene (5 bases). Trimming removed 5 bases from V and 2 bases from J, with 8 bases in between. This CDR3 spans 13 amino acids. Germline V lookup: CDR1 SEHNR, CDR2 FQNEAQ (reference sequence).

The chain couples TRBV5-1 to TRBJ2-7; 7 nucleotides align to TRBD1. This CDR3 has 15 amino acids. Germline V gives CDR1 SGHRS, CDR2 YFSETQ. V was pared by 1 base and J by 0 bases, with 4 bases of the junction left unmatched. The CDR3 reads CASSLLRTGSYEQYF. DNA of the CDR3: TGCGCCAGCAGCTTGCTACGGACAGGCTCCTACGAGCAGTACTTC.

The genes are TRBV6-5 and TRBJ2-7, with D possibly being TRBD2 (6 bases). CDR1 and CDR2 (germline): MNHEY, SVGAGI. Trimming shortened V by 7 bases and J by 1 base, and 14 bases separated the two germline ends. The CDR3 runs 14 residues. DNA of the CDR3: TGTGCCAGCAAGGAGGGGCAGGGATCCTACGAGCAGTACTTC. This translates into CASKEGQGSYEQYF.

This chain joins TRBV5-6 and TRBJ2-6; 7 bases are shared with TRBD1. The CDR3 is made up of 17 amino acids. Germline CDR1 SGHDT, CDR2 YYEEEE. Trimming cost V 7 bases and J 0 bases; bases outside gene matches: 10. The CDR3 here is CASHGGDRVSGANVLTF. The CDR3 DNA sequence: TGTGCCAGCCACGGCGGAGACAGGGTCTCTGGGGCCAACGTCCTGACTTTC.

The chain has TRBV4-3 and TRBJ2-6; 7 positions agree with TRBD1. From germline, CDR1 is LGHNA and CDR2 YSLEER. This CDR3 comprises 16 residues. Trimming removed 4 bases from V and 0 bases from J; junction bases left unmatched: 3. The CDR3: CASSPDRHSGANVLTF. CDR3 nucleotides: TGCGCCAGCAGCCCGGACAGGCACTCTGGGGCCAACGTCCTGACTTTC.

The rearrangement uses TRBV10-2 and TRBJ2-2; D may correspond to TRBD1 or TRBD2 (5 bases each). V dropped 4 bases and J dropped 7 bases, with 10 bases sitting between them. Germline CDR1 reads WSHSY; CDR2 reads SAAADI. The CDR3 contains 13 residues. CDR3 nucleotide sequence: TGCGCCAGCAGTGGGATTGGGGGCGGGGAGCTGTTTTTT. Amino acid sequence: CASSGIGGGELFF.

This clone has just a few counts. The CDR3 DNA reads TGCAGCGTTGAAGATTGGGAGGGGACGGATGGCTACACCTTC. This sequence encodes CSVEDWEGTDGYTF. This chain uses TRBV29-1 with TRBJ1-2, with a possible D match to TRBD1 (5 bases). CDR1 SQVTM and CDR2 ANQGSEA come from the germline V gene. Trimming shortened V by 0 bases and J by 6 bases, and 14 bases separated the two germline ends. The CDR3 has 14 residues.

This clone was observed a handful of times. The rearrangement links TRBV28 to TRBJ2-7, with a possible D match to TRBD2 (7 bases). Germline V CDR1 and CDR2: MDHEN, SYDVKM. The CDR3 consists of 14 residues. Trimming removed 4 bases from V and 5 bases from J, with 15 bases in between. The CDR3 DNA sequence: TGTGCCAGCAGTTATGAAACAGGGAGGGACGAGCAGTACTTC. Translation: CASSYETGRDEQYF.

This clone was found a few times. V and J are TRBV7-9 and TRBJ1-1; no clear D. Germline CDR1 SEHNR, CDR2 FQNEAQ (reference sequence). This CDR3 is 15 amino acids long. The germline V and J ends were trimmed by 5 bases and 4 bases, with 17 bases remaining between them. CDR3 coding DNA: TGTGCCAGCAGCCCCCCGAGGGAGGTTGTCACTGAAGCTTTCTTT. This translates into CASSPPREVVTEAFF.

Worth noting for this clone: This likely came from a read error, as a far larger clone is one base away. The same CDR3 arises from other DNA sequences in this sample as well. The chain recombines TRBV7-8 with TRBJ1-1; the D gene is possibly TRBD1 (6 bases). The V end was cut by 3 bases, the J end by 0 bases, with 8 bases between. Germline CDR1 and CDR2: SGHVS and FQNEAQ. The CDR3 spans 14 residues. The CDR3 DNA reads TGTGCCAGCAGCTTCGGACAGATGAACACTGAAGCTTTCTTT. It is translated as CASSFGQMNTEAFF.

This chain joins TRBV29-1 and TRBJ1-4, with D uncertain. The V gene lost 2 bases and the J gene lost 4 bases, with 8 bases spanning the gap. The germline V gene has CDR1 SQVTM and CDR2 ANQGSEA. The CDR3 sequence is 13 residues long. CDR3 DNA: TGCAGCGTTGAATCACAAGATAATGAAAAACTGTTTTTT. The encoded protein is CSVESQDNEKLFF.

In this sample, this clone turned up a few times. V is TRBV25-1 and J is TRBJ1-1; 9 positions agree with TRBD1. CDR1 MGHDK and CDR2 SYGVNS come from the germline V gene. V was pared by 3 bases and J by 6 bases, with 2 bases of the junction left unmatched. The CDR3 sequence is 13 residues long. The CDR3 coding sequence is TGTGCCAGCAGTGAGGGGACAGGGTCTGAAGCTTTCTTT. It codes for CASSEGTGSEAFF.

V gene TRBV6-5 combines with J gene TRBJ1-2; D may be TRBD1 (6 bases). Trimming stripped 5 bases from V and 7 bases from J, with 11 bases between. CDR3 length equals 12 residues. Looked up from germline, CDR1 is MNHEY and CDR2 is SVGAGI. The DNA of the CDR3 is TGTGCCAGCAGTCCACAGGGATCTGGCTACACCTTC. This gives the protein CASSPQGSGYTF.

The chain is built from TRBV29-1 and TRBJ2-3, with 9 bases matching TRBD2. The CDR3 runs to 15 residues. Trimming at V came to 6 bases and at J to 1 base, leaving 8 bases not matched to a gene. Germline V CDR1 and CDR2: SQVTM, ANQGSEA. In DNA form, the CDR3 reads TGCAGCGTCCCGGGACTAGCCCATGGCACAGATACGCAGTATTTT. Amino acids: CSVPGLAHGTDTQYF.

Only a few counts were recorded for this clone. Other DNA sequences in the sample encode the same CDR3. This chain links TRBV19 with TRBJ1-2; the D is unclear. Germline V gene sequence: CDR1 LNHDA, CDR2 SQIVND (reference sequence). Trimming cost V 5 bases and J 0 bases, with 7 bases left between them. The CDR3 has 13 amino acids. Here the CDR3 DNA reads TGTGCCAGTAGTTCCGGTACTAACTATGGCTACACCTTC. It encodes CASSSGTNYGYTF.

This clone was counted only a few times. This chain connects TRBV19 to TRBJ1-5; 7 bases fit TRBD1. J gave up 3 bases and V 6 bases, and 8 bases lay outside the gene matches. This CDR3 has 15 amino acids. Germline assignment: CDR1 LNHDA and CDR2 SQIVND (reference sequence). The CDR3, as DNA: TGTGCCAGTAGAAGGTCCGGGACAGCCAATCAGCCCCAGCATTTT. Protein: CASRRSGTANQPQHF.